Listed below are T cell receptor beta chains from one sample, sequenced in a study of early T cells in non-severe SARS-CoV-2 infection. Each CDR3 protein is one row after TCRdb ran MiXCR on the 5' RACE reads. This table has roughly 58,000 distinct CDR3 sequences, about 9.9% appearing once. Material for sequencing was whole blood. The receptors derive from an adult who was a healthcare worker with PCR-confirmed SARS-CoV-2 infection or an uninfected control (not recorded which). Both conserved end residues are part of each CDR3. Rows may omit the clone size; those that give it use once, few, many or a size class.

v_gene,abundance,j_gene,CDR3aa
TRBV5-4,few,TRBJ2-1,CASSLVASQGTSRNEQFF
TRBV7-3,NA,TRBJ1-2,CASSLTGLYGYTF
TRBV2,many,TRBJ1-6,CASLGTGNSPLHF
TRBV6-1,many,TRBJ2-5,CAGTIGTSGQETQYF
TRBV11-1,few,TRBJ2-3,CASSSAATYTQYF
TRBV11-2,few,TRBJ1-5,CASSSGTATNQPQHF
TRBV6-5,NA,TRBJ2-1,CASGELAGSSYEQFF
TRBV18,few,TRBJ2-4,CASSESKLENIQYF
TRBV20-1,NA,TRBJ2-7,CSARDYKTGSYEQYF
TRBV6-2/TRBV6-3,few,TRBJ2-7,CASKPQRAGRHEQYF
TRBV5-1,many,TRBJ1-5,CASSLAGQFNQPQHF
TRBV6-1,few,TRBJ1-1,CASSEHPLMNTEAFF
TRBV5-1,NA,TRBJ2-5,CASSRSGKQETQYF
TRBV5-4,many,TRBJ2-1,CASSPREGNFAQQFF
TRBV7-9,many,TRBJ1-2,CASSLVSDSSYGYTF
TRBV28,many,TRBJ2-7,CASSPRGEQYF
TRBV7-9,few,TRBJ2-7,CASSLAGTGIVYEQYF
TRBV11-2,few,TRBJ2-1,CASSLGLSRRQFF
TRBV23-1,few,TRBJ1-5,CASPAHQGSNQPQHF
TRBV13,many,TRBJ2-1,CASSLREWGNEQFF
TRBV7-8,many,TRBJ2-7,CASSLEEGFREQYF
TRBV15,many,TRBJ2-3,CATGADADNTDTQYF
TRBV18,few,TRBJ2-3,CASSPVQEQYF
TRBV29-1,many,TRBJ2-5,CSVGPSRETQYF
TRBV7-9,many,TRBJ2-7,CASSLVGGNGRSSYEQYF
TRBV18,NA,TRBJ1-1,CASSLSGTGFETEAFF
TRBV20-1,NA,TRBJ2-7,CSARDPRTFSSFEQYF
TRBV7-8,few,TRBJ2-1,CASSLGGRGSYNEQFF
TRBV6-1,NA,TRBJ2-3,CASSPLGHLIRTDTQYF
TRBV10-3,NA,TRBJ2-7,CAISGERYEQYF
TRBV6-1,few,TRBJ1-4,CASRDRGNEKLFF
TRBV3-1,many,TRBJ2-1,CASSQASPEQFF
TRBV7-3,NA,TRBJ2-5,CASSLTGSETQYF
TRBV21-1,few,TRBJ2-7,CASSIGGPDYEQYF
TRBV7-9,large,TRBJ2-6,CASSYQGIGANVLTF
TRBV11-3,few,TRBJ2-7,CASSLAGRGYEQYF
TRBV5-1,many,TRBJ2-5,CATAVGPREETQYF
TRBV11-2,many,TRBJ2-7,CASSLRGEQYF
TRBV7-8,many,TRBJ2-7,CASSLVLAAGYEQYF
TRBV7-6,few,TRBJ1-2,CASSKDGEFYGYTF
TRBV2,many,TRBJ2-5,CASSEGDAPGETQYF
TRBV28,NA,TRBJ2-7,CASSPGLPYEQYF
TRBV10-2,many,TRBJ1-5,CATSSGTGNQPQHF
TRBV7-7,NA,TRBJ2-5,CASSLGLADQETQYF
TRBV20-1,many,TRBJ1-1,CSARKTGGVNTEAFF
TRBV11-2,many,TRBJ2-1,CASSLDGRGEQFF
TRBV7-9,NA,TRBJ1-6,CASSPPYRGGNSPLHF
TRBV29-1,NA,TRBJ2-3,CGGAGVTDTQYF